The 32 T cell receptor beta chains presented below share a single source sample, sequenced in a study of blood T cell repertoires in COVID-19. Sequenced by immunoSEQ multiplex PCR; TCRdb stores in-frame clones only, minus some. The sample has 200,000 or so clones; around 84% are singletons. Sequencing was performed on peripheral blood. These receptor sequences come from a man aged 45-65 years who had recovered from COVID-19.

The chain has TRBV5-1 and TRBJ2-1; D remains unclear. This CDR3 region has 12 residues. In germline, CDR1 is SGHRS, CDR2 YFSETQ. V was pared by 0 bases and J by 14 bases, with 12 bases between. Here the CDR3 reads CASSLVGRREFF. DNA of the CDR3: TGCGCCAGCAGCTTGGTAGGCCGTCGGGAGTTCTTC.

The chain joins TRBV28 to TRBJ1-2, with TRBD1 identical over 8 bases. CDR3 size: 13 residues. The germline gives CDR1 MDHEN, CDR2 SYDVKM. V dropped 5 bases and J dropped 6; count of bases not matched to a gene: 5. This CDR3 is CASSPDRVNGYTF. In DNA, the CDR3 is TGTGCCAGCAGTCCGGACAGGGTAAATGGCTACACCTTC.

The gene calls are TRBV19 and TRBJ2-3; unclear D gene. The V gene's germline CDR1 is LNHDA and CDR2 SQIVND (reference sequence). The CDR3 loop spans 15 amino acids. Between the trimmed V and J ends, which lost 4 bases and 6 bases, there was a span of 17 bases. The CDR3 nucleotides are TGTGCCAGTAGTACCCCCGGAGTTGTGATGGATACGCAGTATTTT. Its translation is CASSTPGVVMDTQYF.

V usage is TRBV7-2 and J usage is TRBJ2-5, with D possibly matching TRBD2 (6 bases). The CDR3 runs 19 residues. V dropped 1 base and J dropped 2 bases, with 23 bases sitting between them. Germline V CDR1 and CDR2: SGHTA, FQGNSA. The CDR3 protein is CASSLVPYGTLGKQETQYF. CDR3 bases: TGTGCCAGCAGCTTAGTCCCATACGGGACTCTCGGAAAGCAAGAGACCCAGTACTTC.

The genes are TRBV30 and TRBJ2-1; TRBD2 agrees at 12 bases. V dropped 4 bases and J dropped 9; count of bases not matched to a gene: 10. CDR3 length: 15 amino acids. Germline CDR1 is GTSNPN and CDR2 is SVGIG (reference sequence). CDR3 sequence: CAWTSGRAFVGEQFF. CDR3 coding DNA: TGTGCCTGGACTAGCGGGAGGGCTTTTGTTGGTGAGCAGTTCTTC.

The CDR3 sequence is CASYALTPRTVALEKLFF. In DNA form, the CDR3 reads TGTGCCAGCTATGCTTTAACACCGAGGACAGTTGCGCTTGAAAAACTGTTTTTT. This sequence joins TRBV7-8 and TRBJ1-4, with D maybe TRBD1 (6 bases). Germline V gene sequence: CDR1 SGHVS, CDR2 FQNEAQ. Trimming removed 8 bases from V and 7 bases from J, with 29 bases in between. This CDR3 spans 18 amino acids.

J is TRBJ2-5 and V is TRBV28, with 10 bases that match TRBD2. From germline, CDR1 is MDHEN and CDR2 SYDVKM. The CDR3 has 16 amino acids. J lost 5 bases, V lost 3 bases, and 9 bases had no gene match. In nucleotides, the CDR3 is TGTGCCAGCAGTTTGGAGGAAGCGGGAGGGTTGGAGACCCAGTACTTC. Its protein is CASSLEEAGGLETQYF.

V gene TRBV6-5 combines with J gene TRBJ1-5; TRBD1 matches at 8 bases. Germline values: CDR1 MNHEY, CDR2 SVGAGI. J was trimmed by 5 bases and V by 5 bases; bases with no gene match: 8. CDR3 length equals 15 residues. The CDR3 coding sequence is TGTGCCAGCAGTACAGGGGGAGCGGGGTATCAGCCCCAGCATTTT. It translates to CASSTGGAGYQPQHF.

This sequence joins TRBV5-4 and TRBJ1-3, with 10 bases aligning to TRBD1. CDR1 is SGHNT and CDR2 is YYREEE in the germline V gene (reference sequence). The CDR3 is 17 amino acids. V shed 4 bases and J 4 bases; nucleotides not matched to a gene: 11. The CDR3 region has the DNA TGTGCCAGCAGCATATCCGGGACAGGGGCTTACGGAAACACCATATATTTT. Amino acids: CASSISGTGAYGNTIYF.

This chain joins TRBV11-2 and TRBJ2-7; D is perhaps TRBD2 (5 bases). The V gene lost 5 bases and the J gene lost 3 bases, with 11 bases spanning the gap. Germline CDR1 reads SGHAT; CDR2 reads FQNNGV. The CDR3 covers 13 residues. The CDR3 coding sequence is TGTGCCAGCAGCCCCTGGAGGAACTACGAGCAGTACTTC. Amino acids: CASSPWRNYEQYF. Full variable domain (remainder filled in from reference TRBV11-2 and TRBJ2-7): EAGVAQSPRYKIIEKRQSVAFWCNPISGHATLYWYQQILGQGPKLLIQFQNNGVVDDSQLPKDRFSAERLKGVDSTLKIQPAKLEDSAVYLCASSPWRNYEQYFGPGTRLTVT.

The CDR3 protein is CASSATGTGNQNEQYF. The CDR3 DNA sequence: TGTGCCAGCAGCGCTACCGGGACAGGGAATCAGAACGAGCAGTACTTC. The rearrangement joins TRBV2 to TRBJ2-7, with TRBD1 matching 9 bases. Germline assignment: CDR1 SNHLY and CDR2 FYNNEI. V shed 6 bases and J 5 bases; nucleotides not matched to a gene: 14. CDR3 size: 16 residues.

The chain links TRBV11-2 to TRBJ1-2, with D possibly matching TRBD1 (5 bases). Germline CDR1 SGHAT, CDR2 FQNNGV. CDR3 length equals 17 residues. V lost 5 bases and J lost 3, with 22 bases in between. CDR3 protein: CASSPKGSTAWHYGYTF. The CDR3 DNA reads TGTGCCAGCAGCCCAAAGGGGTCAACGGCGTGGCACTATGGCTACACCTTC.

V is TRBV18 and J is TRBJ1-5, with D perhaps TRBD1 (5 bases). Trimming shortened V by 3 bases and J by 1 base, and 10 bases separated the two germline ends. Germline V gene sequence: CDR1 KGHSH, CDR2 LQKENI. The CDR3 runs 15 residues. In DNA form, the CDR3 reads TGTGCCAGCTCACCCCAGGGAGGAAGCAATCAGCCCCAGCATTTT. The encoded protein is CASSPQGGSNQPQHF. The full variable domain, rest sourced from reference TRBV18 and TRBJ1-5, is NAGVMQNPRHLVRRRGQEARLRCSPMKGHSHVYWYRQLPEEGLKFMVYLQKENIIDESGMPKERFSAEFPKEGPSILRIQQVVRGDSAAYFCASSPQGGSNQPQHFGDGTRLSIL.

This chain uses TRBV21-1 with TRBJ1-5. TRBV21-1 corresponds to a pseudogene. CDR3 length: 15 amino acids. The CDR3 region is CASRYMEYSNQPQHF. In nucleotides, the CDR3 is TGTGCCAGCAGATATATGGAGTATAGCAATCAGCCCCAGCATTTT.

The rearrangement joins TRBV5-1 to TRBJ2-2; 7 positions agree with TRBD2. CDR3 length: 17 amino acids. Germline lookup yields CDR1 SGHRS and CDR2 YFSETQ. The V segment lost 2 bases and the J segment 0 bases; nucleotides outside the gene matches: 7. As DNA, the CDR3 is TGCGCCAGCAGCTTCTTGGCGGGAGCCGCGAACACCGGGGAGCTGTTTTTT. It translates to CASSFLAGAANTGELFF.

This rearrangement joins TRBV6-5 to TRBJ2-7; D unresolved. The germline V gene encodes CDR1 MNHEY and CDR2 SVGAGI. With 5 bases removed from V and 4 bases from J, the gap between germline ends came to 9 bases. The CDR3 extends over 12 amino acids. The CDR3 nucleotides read TGTGCCAGCAGTCGTGACGGGTACGAGCAGTACTTC. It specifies CASSRDGYEQYF.

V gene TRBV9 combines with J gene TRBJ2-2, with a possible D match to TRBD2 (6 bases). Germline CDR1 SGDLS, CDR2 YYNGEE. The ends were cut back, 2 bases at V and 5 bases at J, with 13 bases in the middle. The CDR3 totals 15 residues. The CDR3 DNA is TGTGCCAGCAGCGTTTCCGGGAGACGAACCGGGGAGCTGTTTTTT. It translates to CASSVSGRRTGELFF.

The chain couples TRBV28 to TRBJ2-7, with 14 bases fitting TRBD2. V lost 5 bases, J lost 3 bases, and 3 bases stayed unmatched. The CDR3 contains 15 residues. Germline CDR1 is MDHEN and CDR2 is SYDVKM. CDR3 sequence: CASSGGLAGVYEQYF. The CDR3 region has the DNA TGTGCCAGCAGTGGGGGACTAGCGGGGGTCTACGAGCAGTACTTC.

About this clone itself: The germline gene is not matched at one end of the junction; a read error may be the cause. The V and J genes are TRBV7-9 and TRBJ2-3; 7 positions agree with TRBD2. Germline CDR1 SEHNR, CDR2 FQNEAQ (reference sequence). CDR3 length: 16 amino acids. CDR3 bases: TGTGCCAGCAGTTTAGTCCCCCGGGAGGAGCCAGATACGCAGTATTTT. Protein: CASSLVPREEPDTQYF.

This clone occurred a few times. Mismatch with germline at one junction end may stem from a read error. In DNA, the CDR3 is TGTGCCAGCAGCGTAGCTAGCGGGGGACGAGATACGCAGTATTTT. Translation gives CASSVASGGRDTQYF. The rearrangement links TRBV7-2 to TRBJ2-3, with 10 bases matching TRBD2. Germline lookup yields CDR1 SGHTA and CDR2 FQGNSA. The CDR3 runs to 15 residues.

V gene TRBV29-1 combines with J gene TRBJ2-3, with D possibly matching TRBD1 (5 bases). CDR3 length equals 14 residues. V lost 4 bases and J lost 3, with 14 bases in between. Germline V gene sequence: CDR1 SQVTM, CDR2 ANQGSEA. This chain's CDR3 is CSVGRRKGTDTQYF. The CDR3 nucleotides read TGCAGCGTTGGGCGTCGGAAGGGGACAGATACGCAGTATTTT.

CDR3 in amino acids: CASSLGGGPLHF. The DNA for the CDR3 is TGTGCCAGCAGTTTAGGGGGCGGTCCCCTCCACTTT. The J gene is TRBJ1-6, the V gene TRBV12-3 or TRBV12-4, with a possible D match to TRBD1 (5 bases). V was clipped by 1 base and J by 13 bases, with 8 bases between them. This CDR3 has 12 amino acids.

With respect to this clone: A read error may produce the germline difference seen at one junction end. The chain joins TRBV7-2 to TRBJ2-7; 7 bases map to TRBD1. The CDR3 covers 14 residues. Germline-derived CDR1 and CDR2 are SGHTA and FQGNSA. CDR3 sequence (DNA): TGTGCCAACAGCCCTCAGACAGGGACCTACGAGCAGTACTTC. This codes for CANSPQTGTYEQYF.

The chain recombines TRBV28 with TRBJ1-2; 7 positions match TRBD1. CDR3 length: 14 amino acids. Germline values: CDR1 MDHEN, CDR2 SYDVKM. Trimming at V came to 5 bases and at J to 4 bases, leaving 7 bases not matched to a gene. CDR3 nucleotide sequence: TGTGCCAGCAGTCCTGGGACAGAACTCTATGGCTACACCTTC. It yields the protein CASSPGTELYGYTF.

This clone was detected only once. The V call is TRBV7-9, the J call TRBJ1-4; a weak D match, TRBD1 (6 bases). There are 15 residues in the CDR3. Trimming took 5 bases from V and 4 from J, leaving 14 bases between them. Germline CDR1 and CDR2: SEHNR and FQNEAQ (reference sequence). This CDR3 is CASSLWTDINEKLFF. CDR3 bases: TGTGCCAGCAGCCTATGGACAGATATTAATGAAAAACTGTTTTTT.

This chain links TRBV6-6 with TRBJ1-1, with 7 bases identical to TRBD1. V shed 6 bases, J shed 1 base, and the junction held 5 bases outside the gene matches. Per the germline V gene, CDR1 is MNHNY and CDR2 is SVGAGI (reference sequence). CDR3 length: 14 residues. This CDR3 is CASSRQGSNTEAFF. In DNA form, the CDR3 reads TGTGCCAGCAGCCGACAGGGTTCGAACACTGAAGCTTTCTTT.

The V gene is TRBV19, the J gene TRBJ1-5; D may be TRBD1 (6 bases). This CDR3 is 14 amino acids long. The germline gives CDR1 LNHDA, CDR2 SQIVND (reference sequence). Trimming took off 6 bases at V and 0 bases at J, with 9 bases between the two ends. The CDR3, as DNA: TGTGCCAGTAGGACAGGTTATAGCAATCAGCCCCAGCATTTT. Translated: CASRTGYSNQPQHF.

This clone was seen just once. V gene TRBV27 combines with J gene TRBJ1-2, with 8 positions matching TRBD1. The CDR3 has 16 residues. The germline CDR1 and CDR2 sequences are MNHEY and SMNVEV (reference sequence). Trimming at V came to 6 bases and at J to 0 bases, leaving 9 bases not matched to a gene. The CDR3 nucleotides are TGTGCCAGCAGAGGACAGGGCGTCAGAGCTAACTATGGCTACACCTTC. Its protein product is CASRGQGVRANYGYTF.

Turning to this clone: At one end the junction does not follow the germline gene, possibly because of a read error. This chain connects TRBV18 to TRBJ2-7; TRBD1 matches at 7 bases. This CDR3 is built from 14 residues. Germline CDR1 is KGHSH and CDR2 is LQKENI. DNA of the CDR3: TGTGCCAGCTCACCACCGGGAAAGTGGGAAGACAGGGACTTC. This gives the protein CASSPPGKWEDRDF.

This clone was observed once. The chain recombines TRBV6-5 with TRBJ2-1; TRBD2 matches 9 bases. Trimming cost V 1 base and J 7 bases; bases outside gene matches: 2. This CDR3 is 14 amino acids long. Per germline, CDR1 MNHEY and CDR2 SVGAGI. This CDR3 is CASSYLSGRNEQFF. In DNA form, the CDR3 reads TGTGCCAGCAGTTACTTAAGCGGGAGGAATGAGCAGTTCTTC.

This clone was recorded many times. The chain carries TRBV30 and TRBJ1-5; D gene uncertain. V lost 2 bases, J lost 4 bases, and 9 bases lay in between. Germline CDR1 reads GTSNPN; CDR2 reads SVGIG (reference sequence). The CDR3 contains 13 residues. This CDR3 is CAWSQQLNQPQHF. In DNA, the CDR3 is TGTGCCTGGAGTCAACAGCTAAATCAGCCCCAGCATTTT.

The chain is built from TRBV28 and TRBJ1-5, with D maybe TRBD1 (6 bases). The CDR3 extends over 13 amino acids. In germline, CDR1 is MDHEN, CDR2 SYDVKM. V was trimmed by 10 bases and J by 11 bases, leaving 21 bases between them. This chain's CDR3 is CAIVARGRLAQHF. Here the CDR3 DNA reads TGTGCCATCGTGGCCAGGGGTCGGCTGGCCCAGCATTTT. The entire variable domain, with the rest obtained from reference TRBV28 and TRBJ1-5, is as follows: DVKVTQSSRYLVKRTGEKVFLECVQDMDHENMFWYRQDPGLGLRLIYFSYDVKMKEKGDIPEGYSVSREKKERFSLILESASTNQTSMYLCAIVARGRLAQHFGDGTRLSIL.